This T cell receptor beta chain was captured in a study of CD8+CD57+ T cells in acquired aplastic anemia. Across the whole study: Sorted CD4+ and CD8+ cells yielded DNA averaging approximately 3.4 ug.

Patients who underwent sequencing had shown CD8+CD57+ cell expansion by flow cytometry. Every patient presented with severe acquired aplastic anemia. The blood sampling took place in patients who had so far received no therapy. This clonotype was observed many times. Its target is not known. Findings and caveats of the study: Patients and controls were found to share more than 25 CD8+ CDR3 sequences.

Germline CDR1 SGDLS, CDR2 YYNGEE. The CDR3 runs 15 residues. Germline trimming cut 3 bases from V and 7 bases from J; bases unmatched to any gene: 13. TCR beta VDJ combinations and CDR3 sequences were profiled from genomic DNA. One entry per CDR3 protein, called by TCRdb with MiXCR from the reads. The sample holds roughly 240,000 distinct CDR3 sequences, around half seen once. This clonotype was obtained from a human donor with aplastic anemia. The gene calls are TRBV9 and TRBJ2-7; 7 positions agree with TRBD2. The specimen sequenced was sorted CD4+, CD8+, or CD8+CD57+ T cells (not recorded which) from PBMCs. The CDR3 spells CASSAFPAGPREQYF. The CDR3 nucleotides are TGTGCCAGCAGCGCCTTTCCAGCGGGACCGCGGGAGCAGTACTTC.